These T cell receptor beta chains were read from a single sample in a study of blood T cell repertoires in COVID-19. Some clones are missing from TCRdb's copy, which holds only in-frame ones; the method was immunoSEQ multiplex PCR. The sample includes around 230,000 clones, roughly four fifths seen only once; the top ten take around 16%. The sample taken for sequencing was PBMCs or T cells enriched from blood (not recorded which). The receptors shown here come from a man aged 35 to 55 who had recovered from COVID-19. Both conserved end residues are part of each CDR3. Fields, in order: D gene, CDR3 length, clone size, J gene, V gene, CDR3 protein, CDR3 DNA. A D gene is named only where the DNA matches it firmly. Clone size is not always given. Where it is, it says once, few, many or a class for expanded clones.

>TRBD1|14|few|TRBJ1-2|TRBV19
CASSMGTGGYGYTF
TGTGCCAGTAGTATGGGAACAGGGGGATATGGCTACACCTTC
>TRBD2|16|-|TRBJ2-1|TRBV24-1
CATSDWEGRDPDEQFF
TGTGCCACCAGTGATTGGGAGGGGCGGGATCCCGATGAGCAGTTCTTC
>TRBD1|17|-|TRBJ1-2|TRBV4-3
CASSQSSLLDREGGYTF
TGCGCCAGCAGCCAATCTTCTTTACTGGACAGGGAGGGCGGCTACACCTTC
>TRBD1|15|-|TRBJ1-2|TRBV3-1/TRBV3-2
CASSNRDRRASGYTF
TGTGCCAGCAGCAATCGGGACAGGCGAGCGAGCGGCTACACCTTC
>-|15|few|TRBJ2-4|TRBV6-2/TRBV6-3
CASSPGQGAKNIQYF
TGTGCCAGCAGTCCCGGGCAGGGGGCCAAAAACATTCAGTACTTC
>TRBD1|16|-|TRBJ1-2|TRBV24-1
CATSDPSTGGNYGYTF
TGTGCCACCAGTGACCCATCGACAGGGGGTAACTATGGCTACACCTTC
>-|12|-|TRBJ2-3|TRBV29-1
CSVGAATDTQYF
TGCAGCGTTGGAGCGGCTACAGATACGCAGTATTTT
>-|15|-|TRBJ2-3|TRBV6-4
CASSDSRLPTDTQYF
TGTGCCAGCAGTGACTCGAGGCTACCCACAGATACGCAGTATTTT
>-|11|-|TRBJ2-1|TRBV10-3
CATSSYNEQFF
TGTGCCACGAGCTCCTACAATGAGCAGTTCTTC
>-|14|few|TRBJ2-7|TRBV19
CASSAAIGNYEQYF
TGTGCCAGTAGTGCGGCAATCGGAAACTACGAGCAGTACTTC
>-|15|-|TRBJ1-2|TRBV5-4
CASSLAGGLNYGYTF
TGTGCCAGCAGCTTGGCTGGAGGACTTAACTATGGCTACACCTTC
>-|15|-|TRBJ2-1|TRBV5-1
CASSSGGVSYNEQFF
TGCGCCAGCAGTTCTGGGGGCGTATCCTACAATGAGCAGTTCTTC
>TRBD2|15|-|TRBJ2-1|TRBV5-4
CASSRLADGYNEQFF
TGTGCCAGCAGTCGACTAGCGGACGGGTACAATGAGCAGTTCTTC
>-|13|-|TRBJ2-1|TRBV3-1/TRBV3-2
CASSQAPGNEQFF
TGTGCCAGCAGCCAAGCGCCGGGGAATGAGCAGTTCTTC
>-|13|-|TRBJ2-7|TRBV18
CASSPSGSYEQYF
TGTGCCAGCTCACCGTCGGGCTCCTACGAGCAGTACTTC
>-|11|-|TRBJ2-7|TRBV20-1
CSASRGYEQYF
TGCAGTGCTTCACGGGGTTACGAGCAGTACTTC
>TRBD1|12|-|TRBJ2-1|TRBV29-1
CSVDRGRNEQFF
TGCAGCGTGGACAGGGGGAGAAATGAGCAGTTCTTC
>-|14|-|TRBJ1-4|TRBV5-5
CASSLGGAGEKLFF
TGTGCCAGCAGCTTGGGGGGCGCAGGGGAAAAACTGTTTTTT
>-|15|few|TRBJ1-2|TRBV3-1/TRBV3-2
CASSQESPGPYGYTF
TGTGCCAGCAGCCAAGAGAGTCCAGGGCCCTATGGCTACACCTTC
>TRBD1|16|once|TRBJ1-5|TRBV6-2/TRBV6-3
CASSYEDPDRGLTQHF
TGTGCCAGCAGTTACGAGGATCCGGACAGGGGGTTGACCCAGCATTTT
>TRBD1|14|once|TRBJ2-7|TRBV5-1
CASSRDRGIYEQYF
TGCGCCAGCAGCCGGGACAGGGGAATTTACGAGCAGTACTTC
>-|16|-|TRBJ2-7|TRBV19
CASSISRLQGGHEQYF
TGTGCCAGTAGTATTAGCAGGCTACAGGGTGGACACGAGCAGTACTTC
>TRBD1|16|-|TRBJ1-3|TRBV28
CASKGTASYSGNTIYF
TGTGCCAGCAAGGGGACAGCTTCTTACTCTGGAAACACCATATATTTT
>-|15|-|TRBJ2-1|TRBV5-1
CASSLKALTRYEQFF
TGCGCCAGCAGCTTGAAGGCCCTAACTAGATATGAGCAGTTCTTC
>-|17|-|TRBJ1-3|TRBV5-1
CASSLDEGRSSRNTIYF
TGCGCCAGCAGCTTGGATGAGGGTAGGAGCTCACGAAACACCATATATTTT
>TRBD2|15|-|TRBJ2-1|TRBV5-1
CASSRGTSANNEQFF
TGCGCCAGCAGCCGGGGGACTAGCGCCAACAATGAGCAGTTCTTC
>-|17|-|TRBJ2-2|TRBV7-3
CASSLSWELANTGELFF
TGTGCCAGCAGCTTATCCTGGGAGCTCGCGAACACCGGGGAGCTGTTTTTT
>TRBD1|15|-|TRBJ1-5|TRBV6-5
CASSLTTGVGQPQHF
TGTGCCAGCAGTCTAACGACAGGGGTTGGCCAGCCCCAGCATTTT
>-|15|once|TRBJ2-5|TRBV6-5
CASSTGISKGETQYF
TGTGCCAGCAGCACAGGAATTTCCAAGGGGGAGACCCAGTACTTC
>TRBD1|16|-|TRBJ2-2|TRBV4-1
CASSQYRGSYTGELFF
TGCGCCAGCAGCCAATACAGGGGGTCGTACACCGGGGAGCTGTTTTTT
>-|14|once|TRBJ1-6|TRBV7-3
CASSLMRGGSPLHF
TGTGCCAGCAGCTTAATGCGGGGGGGTTCACCCCTCCACTTT
>-|12|-|TRBJ2-7|TRBV10-3
CAISSRGYEQYF
TGTGCCATCAGTTCCCGGGGGTACGAGCAGTACTTC
>TRBD1|15|-|TRBJ1-1|TRBV2
CASRETGTGNTEAFF
TGTGCCAGCAGGGAGACAGGGACAGGGAACACTGAAGCTTTCTTT
>-|16|-|TRBJ2-7|TRBV5-1
CASSLVELPRGDEQYF
TGCGCCAGCAGCTTGGTCGAACTCCCCCGTGGAGACGAGCAGTACTTC
>-|15|few|TRBJ1-2|TRBV7-2
CASSSQMTGMYGYTF
TGTGCCAGCAGCTCCCAAATGACAGGAATGTATGGCTACACCTTC
>-|11|-|TRBJ2-7|TRBV7-9
CASRRGNEQYF
TGTGCCAGCAGGAGAGGGAACGAGCAGTACTTC
>-|12|-|TRBJ1-1|TRBV2
CASSESGIKAFF
TGTGCCAGCAGTGAGTCGGGAATTAAAGCTTTCTTT
>-|13|once|TRBJ2-7|TRBV15
CATSRGQFYEQYF
TGTGCCACCAGCAGAGGACAGTTCTACGAGCAGTACTTC
>TRBD1|15|once|TRBJ2-1|TRBV5-1
CASSYRDSPYNEQFF
TGCGCCAGCAGCTACCGGGACAGCCCCTACAATGAGCAGTTCTTC
>TRBD1|15|few|TRBJ2-7|TRBV28
CASSSPGQGMDEQYF
TGTGCCAGCAGTTCGCCGGGACAGGGGATGGACGAGCAGTACTTC
>-|16|-|TRBJ1-2|TRBV28
CASSLAGAVNNYGYTF
TGTGCCAGCAGTTTAGCAGGGGCGGTTAACAACTATGGCTACACCTTC
>-|14|-|TRBJ1-2|TRBV5-8
CASSLDGGTYGYTF
TGTGCCAGCAGCTTGGATGGAGGTACCTATGGCTACACCTTC
>-|12|-|TRBJ2-3|TRBV28
CASSQGGHTQYF
TGTGCCAGCAGCCAGGGCGGCCATACGCAGTATTTT
>TRBD1|16|-|TRBJ2-3|TRBV9
CASSFPRDRGTDTQYF
TGTGCCAGCAGCTTCCCACGTGACAGGGGCACAGATACGCAGTATTTT
>TRBD1|13|-|TRBJ2-7|TRBV7-6
CASSFNRGNEQYF
TGTGCCAGCAGCTTCAACAGGGGCAACGAGCAGTACTTC
>-|16|-|TRBJ1-6|TRBV9
CASSVDVRSYNSPLHF
TGTGCCAGCAGCGTAGATGTTAGGAGTTATAATTCACCCCTCCACTTT
>-|16|-|TRBJ2-4|TRBV7-5
CVRSPRWALAKNIQYF
TGTGTCAGAAGCCCCCGTTGGGCTCTAGCCAAAAACATTCAGTACTTC